Listed here are 16 T cell receptor beta chains from one sample, sequenced in a study of molecular identifiers for immune sequencing clone quantification. TCRdb reanalysed the PCR reads using MiXCR and keeps one entry per CDR3 protein. The sample shows some 650,000 distinct CDR3 sequences, approximately 20% of them seen only once. The source material was naive CD8+ T cells from blood, with Jurkat cell RNA spiked in. Documented subset: FACS-sorted CD8+CD4-CCR7+CD45RA+ naive T cells. These receptors came from a human donor in good health. Some libraries in this study had Jurkat cell RNA spiked in.

This clonotype was seen only once. V is TRBV6-5 and J is TRBJ2-5, with D tentatively TRBD1 (6 bases). Germline V gene lookup returns CDR1 MNHEY and CDR2 SVGAGI. CDR3 length equals 16 residues. Trimming pared 0 bases from V and 3 bases from J, leaving 14 bases between. CDR3 protein: CASSYSLVHREETQYF. Here the CDR3 DNA reads TGTGCCAGCAGTTACTCCCTCGTACACAGGGAAGAGACCCAGTACTTC.

About this clonotype itself: A much larger clone sits a single nucleotide away, making a read error possible. In DNA, the CDR3 is TGTGCCAGTAGTATGGTCGGCAGAAACACTGATGCTTTCTTT. Translated: CASSMVGRNTDAFF. The V and J genes are TRBV19 and TRBJ1-1; D ambiguous. The CDR3 is 14 residues long. Germline values: CDR1 LNHDA, CDR2 SQIVND (reference sequence).

The chain joins TRBV3-2 to TRBJ1-5. TRBV3-2 is a known pseudogene. The CDR3 contains 15 residues. The DNA of the CDR3 is TGTGCCAGCAGCCAAGATCGTGGCGCGATCATCCCCCAGCATTTT. Its protein product is CASSQDRGAIIPQHF.

With regard to this clonotype: A much bigger clone sits one base away, suggesting this may be a read error. This likely comes from a read error, as the CDR3 has no conserved phenylalanine or tryptophan at its end. The chain employs TRBV6-5 and TRBJ1-1; D gene ambiguous. The CDR3 covers 13 residues. Germline V CDR1 and CDR2: MNHEY, SVGAGI. V was shortened by 11 bases and J by 1 base, with 14 bases between the two germline ends. The CDR3 DNA follows: TGTGCCGTGCAAGGGTCCTGGAACACTGAAGCTTTCTCT. It specifies CAVQGSWNTEAFS.

Remarks on this clonotype: This sequence may be a read error, since a much larger clone differs from it by one base. The chain is built from TRBV30 and TRBJ2-3, with no clear D. CDR1 GTSNPN and CDR2 SVGIG come from the germline V gene (reference sequence). The CDR3 extends over 13 amino acids. DNA for the CDR3: TGTGCCTGGAGCATACTTAGAGCAGATGCGCAGTATTTT. Translation: CAWSILRADAQYF.

As to this clonotype: Being one base from a much bigger clone, this may be a read error. The chain employs TRBV7-9 and TRBJ1-4, with 8 bases lining up with TRBD1. Germline assignment: CDR1 SEHNR and CDR2 FQNEAQ (reference sequence). CDR3 size: 13 residues. CDR3 bases: TGTGCCAGCCGCGGGACAGGTGCCGAAAAACGGTTTTTT. Encoded protein: CASRGTGAEKRFF.

This clonotype occurred many times. This chain uses TRBV20-1 with TRBJ2-2; D remains ambiguous. The CDR3 loop spans 16 amino acids. The V gene's germline CDR1 is DFQATT and CDR2 SNEGSKA (reference sequence). Trimming took off 0 bases at V and 4 bases at J, with 15 bases between the two ends. This chain's CDR3 is CSARDVDQAPTGELFF. The CDR3 coding sequence is TGCAGTGCTAGAGATGTTGATCAGGCCCCCACCGGGGAGCTGTTTTTT.

This clonotype was counted many times. This chain links TRBV2 with TRBJ2-3; perhaps D is TRBD1 or TRBD2 (5 bases each). The germline CDR1 and CDR2 sequences are SNHLY and FYNNEI. The CDR3 extends over 15 amino acids. With 3 bases removed from V and 0 bases from J, the gap between germline ends came to 10 bases. The CDR3 here is CASSDGAVSTDTQYF. The CDR3 region has the DNA TGTGCCAGCAGTGACGGGGCGGTCAGCACAGATACGCAGTATTTT.

The gene calls are TRBV4-3 and TRBJ1-1; possibly TRBD1 for D (5 bases). Germline CDR1 and CDR2: LGHNA and YSLEER. CDR3 length: 13 residues. V lost 3 bases and J lost 8, with 13 bases in between. The CDR3, as DNA: TGCGCCAGCAGCCAGGGTACAGGACTGGAAGCTTTCTTT. Its translation: CASSQGTGLEAFF.

The V and J genes are TRBV4-2 and TRBJ2-1; D is undetermined. CDR3 length: 17 residues. Germline CDR1 reads LGHNA; CDR2 reads YNFKEQ. Trimming took off 2 bases at V and 6 bases at J, with 20 bases between the two ends. CDR3 nucleotides: TGTGCCAGCAGCCAACCGGGCAGCCGGCTGGAATCCAATGAGCAGTTCTTC. Protein: CASSQPGSRLESNEQFF.

This clonotype showed up just a few times. The chain couples TRBV19 to TRBJ2-6, with D hard to call. Germline V gene sequence: CDR1 LNHDA, CDR2 SQIVND (reference sequence). V was pared by 5 bases and J by 1 base, with 9 bases between. CDR3 length equals 15 residues. CDR3 coding DNA: TGTGCCAGTAGTGCCGCAAGTTCTGGGGCCAACGTCCTGACTTTC. Translating it yields CASSAASSGANVLTF.

This chain joins TRBV30 and TRBJ2-1; D might be TRBD2 (6 bases). Germline loops: CDR1 GTSNPN, CDR2 SVGIG (reference sequence). Trimming shortened V by 2 bases and J by 8 bases, and 16 bases separated the two germline ends. This CDR3 has 14 amino acids. CDR3 sequence: CAWSYPPGGDEQFF. CDR3 coding DNA: TGTGCCTGGAGTTACCCCCCCGGAGGGGATGAGCAGTTCTTC.

At least ten counts were recorded for this clonotype. This chain uses TRBV9 with TRBJ2-3; TRBD2 matches at 13 bases. The CDR3 totals 15 residues. CDR1 SGDLS and CDR2 YYNGEE come from the germline V gene. V lost 5 bases to trimming and J lost 4 bases; unmatched junction nucleotides: 4. CDR3 loop: CASSGLAGVADTQYF. CDR3 DNA sequence: TGTGCCAGCAGTGGACTAGCGGGAGTTGCAGATACGCAGTATTTT. Full variable domain (outside the CDR3, taken from reference TRBV9 and TRBJ2-3): DSGVTQTPKHLITATGQRVTLRCSPRSGDLSVYWYQQSLDQGLQFLIQYYNGEERAKGNILERFSAQQFPDLHSELNLSSLELGDSALYFCASSGLAGVADTQYFGPGTRLTVL.

Worth noting for this clonotype: At one end the junction does not follow the germline gene, possibly because of a read error. In nucleotides, the CDR3 is TGCGTCAGCAGCCAAGATGGGACAGGGGGCTTTAAAAACATTCAGTACTTC. Its protein product is CVSSQDGTGGFKNIQYF. This chain uses TRBV4-3 with TRBJ2-4; TRBD1 aligns across 12 bases. CDR3 length: 17 amino acids. The germline gives CDR1 LGHNA, CDR2 YSLEER.

At least ten counts were recorded for this clonotype. The chain has TRBV5-5 and TRBJ2-1; 13 nucleotides align to TRBD2. CDR1 is SGHKS and CDR2 is YYEKEE in the germline V gene (reference sequence). The CDR3 length is 15 residues. V lost 1 base, J lost 7 bases, and 2 bases stayed unmatched. The CDR3 reads CASSLWTSGGNEQFF. The CDR3 coding sequence is TGTGCCAGCAGCTTGTGGACTAGCGGGGGAAATGAGCAGTTCTTC.

The V call is TRBV24-1, the J call TRBJ2-3, with D tentatively TRBD2 (6 bases). V was trimmed by 6 bases and J by 5 bases, leaving 26 bases between them. The CDR3 is made up of 18 amino acids. Per the germline V gene, CDR1 is KGHDR and CDR2 is SFDVKD. CDR3 bases: TGTGCCACCAGTATAAGGACTATCCAAACGGGTTTGCAAGATACGCAGTATTTT. It is translated as CATSIRTIQTGLQDTQYF.